The rows below give T cell receptor beta chains drawn from one sample of a study of a mutant IDH1 vaccine in newly diagnosed glioma. Profiling relied on immunoSEQ multiplex PCR, and the TCRdb table lists in-frame clones only, not all of them. The table includes roughly 84,000 clones, almost 85% detected once. The specimen comprised PBMCs, sampled from a glioma patient treated with radiotherapy, temozolomide or both. These receptors were taken from a man aged 35 to 55 with glioma. Some clones in this sample may be carry-over from other donors' samples. Both conserved end residues are trimmed from each CDR3. Fields, in order: V gene, clone size, CDR3 protein. Some rows have no size entry. The others give once, few or many, or a class for an expanded clone.

TRBV5-4	NA	ASSVWTVSVNSPLH
TRBV7-9	few	ASSPPRGQTYGYT
TRBV2	NA	ASSAVESGNTIY
TRBV5-6	NA	ASSFGRGRTGELF
TRBV2	NA	ASSVGPGSPLH
TRBV6-1	NA	ASSEYPGGTDTQY
TRBV7-2	NA	ASSFQGASGNTIY
TRBV6-5	NA	GTIDRTYGYT
TRBV7-2	NA	ASSLASSGGPQETQY
TRBV25-1	NA	ASSEWEDEQF
TRBV5-1	NA	ASSLVKGALNHEQY
TRBV6-5	NA	ASSYSGSSPLH
TRBV5-1	NA	ASSLPERDYGYT
TRBV30	NA	AWSVSGDTIY
TRBV5-6	NA	ASSLEGWKSKRTEAF
TRBV2	NA	ASIIFPGSPLH
TRBV5-4	NA	ASSFRDRAGDF
TRBV6-1	few	ASSPAGDGYT
TRBV19	NA	ASIGGNYGYT
TRBV7-6	NA	ASSPERTVFHEQY
TRBV15	NA	ATRDDGSSYNSPLH
TRBV6-5	once	ASSPRVNEKLF
TRBV5-1	NA	ASSLAPGGDQY
TRBV10-2	NA	ASSATDSNQPQH
TRBV14	NA	ASSQGPSGNTIY
TRBV11-2	NA	ASSLDQAYASF
TRBV2	NA	ASSPGGATIY
TRBV5-4	NA	ASRAASGGGANVLT
TRBV7-2	NA	ASSLYAPNTIY
TRBV27	NA	ASSLGHGSYEQY
TRBV4-1	once	ASSQGGAGNSPLH
TRBV14	NA	ASSPGGGYGYT
TRBV5-6	few	ASSFGLNEQY
TRBV11-2	NA	ASPPGGSTFSGNTIY
TRBV29-1	NA	SVSWGSNQPQH
TRBV7-9	NA	ASSSDPTSSHEQY
TRBV5-6	NA	ASARDYGYT
TRBV7-8	NA	ASSQPGGGNQPQH
TRBV4-1	NA	ASSQDNRAGETQY
TRBV7-9	NA	ASSRSRSEQY
TRBV4-1	NA	ASSQDGTENTGELF
TRBV12-5	NA	ASGRQGAEQY
TRBV11-1	NA	ASSTIAGAPQETQY
TRBV6-1	once	ATPEENSEQY
TRBV7-9	NA	ASQPSGSREKLF
TRBV5-1	NA	ASSPTPVAGSRNYGYT
TRBV29-1	NA	SVVQGDYGYT